This T cell receptor beta chain was found in a study of T cells after yellow fever vaccination. Overall study: The authors prepared low-cell-number fractions using SMART-Seq v4 Ultra Low Input.

Study-level points and caveats: From the bulk population, abundant clonotypes could contaminate and appear within FACS-sorted repertoires. Clonotypes appearing in both CD4 and CD8 compartments existed, and their share was small.

For TCR, cDNA came from 5'RACE template switching, which added a universal primer site and UMIs. TCRdb used MiXCR to reprocess the 5' RACE reads, holding one entry per CDR3 protein. Of some 220,000 distinct CDR3 sequences in the sample, 3% to 3.5% were seen once. V dropped 1 base and J dropped 4; count of bases not matched to a gene: 5. The CDR3 length is 16 residues. In germline, CDR1 is SGHTA, CDR2 FQGNSA. This clonotype was detected only a few times. Its antigen is as yet unknown. The specimen comprised CD4+ T cells sorted from PBMCs, sampled 10 days after the yellow fever booster vaccination. V is TRBV7-2 and J is TRBJ2-3; TRBD2 agrees at 10 bases. The TCR was taken from a man in his late teens or twenties who received the YFV17D yellow fever vaccine. CDR3 sequence (DNA): TGTGCCAGCAGCTTAGTAGGAAGCGGGGGGGCAGATACGCAGTATTTT. This codes for CASSLVGSGGADTQYF.